Ten or more counts support the clone carrying this TCR beta chain. Trimming cost V 5 bases and J 8 bases, with 13 bases left between them. The germline V gene has CDR1 SNHLY and CDR2 FYNNEI. The CDR3 runs 13 residues. The library was built from approximately 400 ng RNA with molecular barcoded adaptors for alpha/delta and beta/gamma chains. TCRdb fed the reads into MiXCR, producing one record per CDR3 protein. The sample has about 35,000 distinct CDR3 sequences, 13% to 15% seen once. The data were obtained in a study of read filtering for tumor transcriptome and immune sequencing. About the study: Among patients, 17 to 20 were male and more than 13 female, aged about 45 to 85 (mean approximately 60). IR-seq gave about 3.5 to 10.27 million TCR reads per sample; RNA-seq gave about 80 to 1273.

Bone marrow was sampled from every patient at the time of active disease. Specimen: a population of CD138-negative cells sorted from bone marrow. The chain recombines TRBV2 with TRBJ2-4, with TRBD2 as a possible D gene (5 bases). The TCR sequence derives from a donor at least 40 years old with multiple myeloma. CDR3 residues: CASSRDGGDIQYF. The CDR3 coding sequence is TGTGCCAGCAGTCGGGATGGCGGTGACATTCAGTACTTC.